Listed below are T cell receptor beta chains from one sample, sequenced in a study of shared clonotypes between healthy human individuals. Sequencing was performed with immunoSEQ multiplex PCR; in TCRdb, only in-frame clones are kept and a portion is missing. The table lists about 2.5 million clones, under 95% of them singletons, with approximately 0.39% in the top ten. Sequenced material: naive CD4+ T cells from PBMCs. The receptors were sampled from a man younger than 35 in good health. Some clones in this sample may be carry-over from other donors' samples. The CDR3 runs from the conserved cysteine through the conserved F or W. A D gene is named only where the DNA matches it firmly. Clone size, where shown, is once, few, many, or a class for clones that have expanded.

clone_size: .
d_call: .
v_call: TRBV5-1
j_call: TRBJ1-1
cdr3_length: 13
cdr3_nt: TGCGCCAGCAGCTTGGCCACAGGTGCTGAAGCTTTCTTT
cdr3_aa: CASSLATGAEAFF

clone_size: .
d_call: TRBD2
v_call: TRBV10-1
j_call: TRBJ2-2
cdr3_length: 23
cdr3_nt: TGCGCCAGCAGTGAGCCTATCCCTTGGATCCCGCTTACTAGCGGGGAGGCCCCCGGGGAGCTGTTTTTT
cdr3_aa: CASSEPIPWIPLTSGEAPGELFF

clone_size: .
d_call: .
v_call: TRBV7-9
j_call: TRBJ2-5
cdr3_length: 14
cdr3_nt: TGTGCCAGCAGCTTAGGCATCGATGGGGAGACCCAGTACTTC
cdr3_aa: CASSLGIDGETQYF

clone_size: once
d_call: .
v_call: TRBV5-1
j_call: TRBJ1-1
cdr3_length: 17
cdr3_nt: TGCGCCAGCAGCTTGTTAGGAGGGGTTGGTATCGGCACTGAAGCTTTCTTT
cdr3_aa: CASSLLGGVGIGTEAFF

clone_size: .
d_call: TRBD2
v_call: TRBV5-1
j_call: TRBJ2-3
cdr3_length: 16
cdr3_nt: TGCGCCAGCAGCGGAGGACTAGCGGGAGGGCCAGATACGCAGTATTTT
cdr3_aa: CASSGGLAGGPDTQYF

clone_size: .
d_call: .
v_call: TRBV7-8
j_call: TRBJ1-4
cdr3_length: 15
cdr3_nt: TGTGCCAGCAGCTTACAAGGAGACACTAATGAAAAACTGTTTTTT
cdr3_aa: CASSLQGDTNEKLFF

clone_size: .
d_call: .
v_call: TRBV7-3
j_call: TRBJ2-5
cdr3_length: 13
cdr3_nt: TGTGCCAGCAGCTTAGGCAGTTGGGAGACCCAGTACTTC
cdr3_aa: CASSLGSWETQYF

clone_size: .
d_call: .
v_call: TRBV30
j_call: TRBJ1-5
cdr3_length: 13
cdr3_nt: TGTGCCTGGAGTCCCCAGCCCCCACAGCCCCAGCATTTT
cdr3_aa: CAWSPQPPQPQHF

clone_size: .
d_call: .
v_call: TRBV7-9
j_call: TRBJ2-6
cdr3_length: 15
cdr3_nt: TGTGCCAGCAGCATGGACAGCTCTGGGGCCAACGTCCTGACTTTC
cdr3_aa: CASSMDSSGANVLTF

clone_size: .
d_call: TRBD1
v_call: TRBV19
j_call: TRBJ1-3
cdr3_length: 16
cdr3_nt: TGTGCCAGTGTCTTACAGGGGACTATAACTGGAAACACCATATATTTT
cdr3_aa: CASVLQGTITGNTIYF

clone_size: .
d_call: TRBD1
v_call: TRBV6-1
j_call: TRBJ1-2
cdr3_length: 14
cdr3_nt: TGTGCCAGCAGAGGACAGGGCGTGGTGTGGGGCTACACCTTC
cdr3_aa: CASRGQGVVWGYTF

clone_size: .
d_call: TRBD2
v_call: TRBV7-9
j_call: TRBJ2-3
cdr3_length: 14
cdr3_nt: TGTGCCAGCAGCTTAGCCGGGACTAGGAATACCCAGTATTTT
cdr3_aa: CASSLAGTRNTQYF

clone_size: .
d_call: TRBD2
v_call: TRBV28
j_call: TRBJ2-7
cdr3_length: 15
cdr3_nt: TGTGCCAGCAGTGTTACTAGCGGGAGACTATACGAGCAGTACTTC
cdr3_aa: CASSVTSGRLYEQYF

clone_size: .
d_call: .
v_call: TRBV5-1
j_call: TRBJ1-5
cdr3_length: 16
cdr3_nt: TGCGCCAGCAGCCCGGAAGGGGCGGATAGCAATCAGCCCCAGCATTTT
cdr3_aa: CASSPEGADSNQPQHF

clone_size: .
d_call: TRBD1
v_call: TRBV7-6
j_call: TRBJ2-5
cdr3_length: 15
cdr3_nt: TGTGCCAGCAGCTTAGGTGGGACAGGGATGGAGACCCAGTACTTC
cdr3_aa: CASSLGGTGMETQYF

clone_size: .
d_call: .
v_call: TRBV5-6
j_call: TRBJ2-1
cdr3_length: 13
cdr3_nt: TGTGCCAGCAGCTCCTGGCATTCTATAGGGCAGTTCTTC
cdr3_aa: CASSSWHSIGQFF

clone_size: .
d_call: .
v_call: TRBV28
j_call: TRBJ1-1
cdr3_length: 14
cdr3_nt: TGTGCCAGCAGTTCCGACAGGTGGAACACTGAAGCTTTCTTT
cdr3_aa: CASSSDRWNTEAFF

clone_size: once
d_call: .
v_call: TRBV6-1
j_call: TRBJ2-7
cdr3_length: 11
cdr3_nt: TGTGCCAGCAGTGAAAGGGACGAGCAGTACTTC
cdr3_aa: CASSERDEQYF

clone_size: .
d_call: TRBD1
v_call: TRBV4-1
j_call: TRBJ2-4
cdr3_length: 20
cdr3_nt: TGCGCCAGCAGCCAATATCAAGGACAGGCCCGAACGGAGGCCAAAAACATTCAGTACTTC
cdr3_aa: CASSQYQGQARTEAKNIQYF

clone_size: few
d_call: TRBD2
v_call: TRBV5-1
j_call: TRBJ2-3
cdr3_length: 16
cdr3_nt: TGCGCCAGCAGCTTCGGACTAGCGGGAGGGACAGATACGCAGTATTTT
cdr3_aa: CASSFGLAGGTDTQYF

clone_size: .
d_call: .
v_call: TRBV28
j_call: TRBJ1-5
cdr3_length: 16
cdr3_nt: TGTGCCAGCACTCGGGACACCGTTTTTAGCAATCAGCCCCAGCATTTT
cdr3_aa: CASTRDTVFSNQPQHF

clone_size: .
d_call: .
v_call: TRBV7-8
j_call: TRBJ1-5
cdr3_length: 15
cdr3_nt: TGTGCCAGCAGCTTAGTGCCCGTCCGACAACAGCCCCAGCATTTT
cdr3_aa: CASSLVPVRQQPQHF

clone_size: few
d_call: .
v_call: TRBV5-1
j_call: TRBJ1-4
cdr3_length: 12
cdr3_nt: TGCGCCAGCAGCGTGGACGGAGTCTATCTGTTTTTT
cdr3_aa: CASSVDGVYLFF

clone_size: .
d_call: TRBD1
v_call: TRBV5-1
j_call: TRBJ2-5
cdr3_length: 16
cdr3_nt: TGCGCCAGCAGTAATGGACAGGGGAATACTTTAGGGACCCAGTACTTC
cdr3_aa: CASSNGQGNTLGTQYF

clone_size: .
d_call: .
v_call: TRBV18
j_call: TRBJ1-1
cdr3_length: 16
cdr3_nt: TGTGCCAGCTCACCAAGGGACTCCACCAAGGGCACTGAAGCTTTCTTT
cdr3_aa: CASSPRDSTKGTEAFF

clone_size: .
d_call: .
v_call: TRBV7-9
j_call: TRBJ2-7
cdr3_length: 13
cdr3_nt: TGTGCCAGCGAGAAAGGAGGGTCCTACGAGCAGTACTTC
cdr3_aa: CASEKGGSYEQYF

clone_size: .
d_call: TRBD2
v_call: TRBV2
j_call: TRBJ2-3
cdr3_length: 14
cdr3_nt: TGTGCCAGCAGCAAAAGCGGGATCTCAGATACGCAGTATTTT
cdr3_aa: CASSKSGISDTQYF

clone_size: .
d_call: TRBD1
v_call: TRBV6-6
j_call: TRBJ1-5
cdr3_length: 14
cdr3_nt: TGTGCCAGCAGACCCGGACAGGGCAATCAGCCCCAGCATTTT
cdr3_aa: CASRPGQGNQPQHF

clone_size: few
d_call: TRBD1
v_call: TRBV30
j_call: TRBJ2-7
cdr3_length: 13
cdr3_nt: TGTGCCTGCGGGACAGGGGGCTCCTACGAGCAGTACTTC
cdr3_aa: CACGTGGSYEQYF

clone_size: .
d_call: .
v_call: TRBV5-1
j_call: TRBJ1-5
cdr3_length: 13
cdr3_nt: TGCGCCAGCAGCTTGGCCCCGGAGGAGCCCCAGCATTTT
cdr3_aa: CASSLAPEEPQHF

clone_size: .
d_call: TRBD1
v_call: TRBV11-1
j_call: TRBJ2-7
cdr3_length: 15
cdr3_nt: TGTGCCAGCAGCCCACCGGACAGGGCCCCCTACGAGCAGTACTTC
cdr3_aa: CASSPPDRAPYEQYF

clone_size: .
d_call: .
v_call: TRBV9
j_call: TRBJ1-2
cdr3_length: 14
cdr3_nt: TGTGCCAGCAGCGTAGGGAACACTAACTATGGCTACACCTTC
cdr3_aa: CASSVGNTNYGYTF

clone_size: .
d_call: TRBD1
v_call: TRBV7-8
j_call: TRBJ2-7
cdr3_length: 17
cdr3_nt: TGTGCCAGCAGCGTTATTACCGGGACAGCCAGCTCCTACGAGCAGTACTTC
cdr3_aa: CASSVITGTASSYEQYF

clone_size: few
d_call: TRBD1
v_call: TRBV2
j_call: TRBJ1-1
cdr3_length: 14
cdr3_nt: TGTGCCAGCAGTGCGGGACAGGCGAACACTGAAGCTTTCTTT
cdr3_aa: CASSAGQANTEAFF

clone_size: .
d_call: .
v_call: TRBV4-1
j_call: TRBJ1-4
cdr3_length: 14
cdr3_nt: TGCGCCAGCGCGACCGGAAACTTTAATGAAAAACTGTTTTTT
cdr3_aa: CASATGNFNEKLFF

clone_size: .
d_call: .
v_call: TRBV5-6
j_call: TRBJ2-6
cdr3_length: 15
cdr3_nt: TGTGCCAGCAGCTTGTCCACGGGAGGGGCCAACGTCCTGACTTTC
cdr3_aa: CASSLSTGGANVLTF

clone_size: .
d_call: TRBD2
v_call: TRBV7-9
j_call: TRBJ2-2
cdr3_length: 15
cdr3_nt: TGTGCCAGCAGCCGCGGGCGGGAGCCCACCGGGGAGCTGTTTTTT
cdr3_aa: CASSRGREPTGELFF

clone_size: .
d_call: .
v_call: TRBV5-1
j_call: TRBJ1-1
cdr3_length: 13
cdr3_nt: TGCGCCAGCAGCTTGATAAGGAACACTGAAGCTTTCTTT
cdr3_aa: CASSLIRNTEAFF

clone_size: .
d_call: .
v_call: TRBV19
j_call: TRBJ1-1
cdr3_length: 15
cdr3_nt: TGTGCCAGTAGTATCCCGGACAGATTTAGGACTGAAGCTTTCTTT
cdr3_aa: CASSIPDRFRTEAFF

clone_size: .
d_call: TRBD1
v_call: TRBV4-1
j_call: TRBJ1-2
cdr3_length: 14
cdr3_nt: TGCGCCAGCAGCCAAGATAGGGGACAGCGAATAAACACCTTC
cdr3_aa: CASSQDRGQRINTF

clone_size: .
d_call: .
v_call: TRBV18
j_call: TRBJ1-5
cdr3_length: 12
cdr3_nt: TGTGCCAGCTCACAAAGCAATCAGCCCCAGCATTTT
cdr3_aa: CASSQSNQPQHF

clone_size: .
d_call: TRBD1
v_call: TRBV7-2
j_call: TRBJ1-2
cdr3_length: 16
cdr3_nt: TGTGCCAGCAGCTTGGGACAGGTATACTTCAACTATGGCTACACCTTC
cdr3_aa: CASSLGQVYFNYGYTF

clone_size: .
d_call: .
v_call: TRBV19
j_call: TRBJ2-5
cdr3_length: 19
cdr3_nt: TGTGCCAGTAGTAACCGTTTTATGACCAGGGGAAGGGGCCAAGAGACCCAGTACTTC
cdr3_aa: CASSNRFMTRGRGQETQYF

clone_size: .
d_call: TRBD2
v_call: TRBV27
j_call: TRBJ2-7
cdr3_length: 17
cdr3_nt: TGTGCCAGCAACTTAAGATATAGTGCGGGAGGACAATACGAGCAGTACTTC
cdr3_aa: CASNLRYSAGGQYEQYF